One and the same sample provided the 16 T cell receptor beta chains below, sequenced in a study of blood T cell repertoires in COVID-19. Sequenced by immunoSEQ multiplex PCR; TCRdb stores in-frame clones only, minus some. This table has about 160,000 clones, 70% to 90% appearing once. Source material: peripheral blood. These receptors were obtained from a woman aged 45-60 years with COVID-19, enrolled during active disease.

CDR3 loop: CAWSGGESPLHF. CDR3 DNA: TGTGCCTGGAGCGGGGGTGAGTCACCCCTCCACTTT. The V and J genes are TRBV30 and TRBJ1-6; D is possibly TRBD1 (5 bases). This CDR3 spans 12 amino acids. The V gene's germline CDR1 is GTSNPN and CDR2 SVGIG (reference sequence). Trimming left V 3 bases short and J 10 bases short, with 10 bases between.

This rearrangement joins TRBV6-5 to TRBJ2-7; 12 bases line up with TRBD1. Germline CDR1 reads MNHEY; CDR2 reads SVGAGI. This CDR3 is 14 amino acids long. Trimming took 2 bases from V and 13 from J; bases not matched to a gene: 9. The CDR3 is CASSYRDRGQPRYF. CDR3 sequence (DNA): TGTGCCAGCAGTTACCGGGACAGGGGGCAGCCTCGCTACTTC.

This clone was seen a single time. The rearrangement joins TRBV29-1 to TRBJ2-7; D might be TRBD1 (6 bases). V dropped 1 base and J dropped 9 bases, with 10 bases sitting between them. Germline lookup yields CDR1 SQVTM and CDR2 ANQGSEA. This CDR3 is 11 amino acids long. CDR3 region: CSVEGGRGQYF. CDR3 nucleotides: TGCAGCGTTGAAGGGGGCAGGGGGCAGTACTTC.

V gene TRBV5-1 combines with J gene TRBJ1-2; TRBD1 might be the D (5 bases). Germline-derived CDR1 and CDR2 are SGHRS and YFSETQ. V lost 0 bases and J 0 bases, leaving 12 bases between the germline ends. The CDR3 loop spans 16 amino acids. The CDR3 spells CASSLAGLEANYGYTF. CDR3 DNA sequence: TGCGCCAGCAGCTTGGCGGGACTTGAAGCTAACTATGGCTACACCTTC.

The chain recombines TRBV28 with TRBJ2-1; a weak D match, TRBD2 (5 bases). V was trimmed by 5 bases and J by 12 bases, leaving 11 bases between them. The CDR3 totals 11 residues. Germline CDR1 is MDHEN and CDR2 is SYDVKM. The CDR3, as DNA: TGTGCCAGCAGTCCCGGGATAGTGCAGTTCTTC. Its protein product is CASSPGIVQFF. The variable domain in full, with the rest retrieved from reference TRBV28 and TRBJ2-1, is DVKVTQSSRYLVKRTGEKVFLECVQDMDHENMFWYRQDPGLGLRLIYFSYDVKMKEKGDIPEGYSVSREKKERFSLILESASTNQTSMYLCASSPGIVQFFGPGTRLTVL.

CDR3 sequence reads: CASSQAPGQLNTEAFF. The CDR3 nucleotides read TGTGCCAGCAGCCAAGCCCCGGGACAGCTGAACACTGAAGCTTTCTTT. V is TRBV4-2 and J is TRBJ1-1; TRBD1 matches 7 bases. The CDR3 consists of 16 residues. J gave up 0 bases and V 1 base, and 5 bases lay outside the gene matches. Germline-derived CDR1 and CDR2 are LGHNA and YNFKEQ.

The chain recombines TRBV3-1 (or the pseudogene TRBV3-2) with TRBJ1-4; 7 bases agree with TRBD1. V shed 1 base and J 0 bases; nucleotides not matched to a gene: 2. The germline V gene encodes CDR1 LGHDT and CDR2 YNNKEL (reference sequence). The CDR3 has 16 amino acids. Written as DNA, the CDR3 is TGTGCCAGCAGCCAAGGGACAGGCACAACTAATGAAAAACTGTTTTTT. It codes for CASSQGTGTTNEKLFF.

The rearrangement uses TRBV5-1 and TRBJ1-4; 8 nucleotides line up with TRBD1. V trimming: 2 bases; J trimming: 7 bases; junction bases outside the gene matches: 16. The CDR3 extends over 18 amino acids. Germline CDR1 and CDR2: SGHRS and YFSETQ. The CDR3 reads CASSFGGTGTGSGEKLFF. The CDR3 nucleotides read TGCGCCAGCAGCTTTGGAGGGACAGGAACTGGTTCAGGTGAAAAACTGTTTTTT.

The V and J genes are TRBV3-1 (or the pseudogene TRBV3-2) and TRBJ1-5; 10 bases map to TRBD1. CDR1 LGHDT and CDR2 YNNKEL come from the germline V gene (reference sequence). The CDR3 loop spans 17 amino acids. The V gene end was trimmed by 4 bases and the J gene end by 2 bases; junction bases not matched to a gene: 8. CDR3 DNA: TGTGCCAGCAGCCCCGGGACAGGGGCAGGTCGCAATCAGCCCCAGCATTTT. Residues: CASSPGTGAGRNQPQHF.

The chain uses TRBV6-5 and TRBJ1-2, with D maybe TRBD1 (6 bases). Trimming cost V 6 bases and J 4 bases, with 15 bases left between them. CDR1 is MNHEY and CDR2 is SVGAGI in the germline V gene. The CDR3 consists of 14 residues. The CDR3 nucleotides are TGTGCCAGCAGCCGGGACAAACGGACCTATGGCTACACCTTC. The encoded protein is CASSRDKRTYGYTF.

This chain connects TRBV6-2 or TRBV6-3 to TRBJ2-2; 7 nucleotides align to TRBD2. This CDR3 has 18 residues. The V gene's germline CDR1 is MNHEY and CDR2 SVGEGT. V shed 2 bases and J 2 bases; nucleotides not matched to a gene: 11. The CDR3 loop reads CASSYGEGGIQNTGELFF. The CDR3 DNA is TGTGCCAGCAGTTACGGGGAGGGAGGCATTCAAAACACCGGGGAGCTGTTTTTT.

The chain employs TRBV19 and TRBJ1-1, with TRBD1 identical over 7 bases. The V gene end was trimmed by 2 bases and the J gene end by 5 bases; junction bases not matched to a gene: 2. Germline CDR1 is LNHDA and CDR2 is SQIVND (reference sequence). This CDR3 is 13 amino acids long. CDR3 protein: CASSITGATEAFF. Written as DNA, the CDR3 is TGTGCCAGTAGTATAACAGGGGCTACTGAAGCTTTCTTT. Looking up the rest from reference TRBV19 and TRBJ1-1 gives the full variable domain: DGGITQSPKYLFRKEGQNVTLSCEQNLNHDAMYWYRQDPGQGLRLIYYSQIVNDFQKGDIAEGYSVSREKKESFPLTVTSAQKNPTAFYLCASSITGATEAFFGQGTRLTVV.

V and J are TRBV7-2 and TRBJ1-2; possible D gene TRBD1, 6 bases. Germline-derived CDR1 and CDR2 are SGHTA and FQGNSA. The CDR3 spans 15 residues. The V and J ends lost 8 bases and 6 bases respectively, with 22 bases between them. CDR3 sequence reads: CASSYPSTGPHGYTF. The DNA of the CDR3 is TGTGCCAGCTCATATCCCTCAACAGGGCCCCATGGCTACACCTTC.

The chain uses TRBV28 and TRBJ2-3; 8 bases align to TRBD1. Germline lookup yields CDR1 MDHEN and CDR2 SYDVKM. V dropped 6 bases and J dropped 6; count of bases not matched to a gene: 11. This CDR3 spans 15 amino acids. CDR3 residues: CASSSAGQGWDTQYF. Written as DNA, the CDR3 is TGTGCCAGCAGCTCGGCCGGACAGGGCTGGGATACGCAGTATTTT.

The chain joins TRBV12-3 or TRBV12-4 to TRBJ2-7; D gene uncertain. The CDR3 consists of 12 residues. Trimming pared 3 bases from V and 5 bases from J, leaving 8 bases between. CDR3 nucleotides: TGTGCCAGCAGTTTTCGATCTAACGAGCAGTACTTC. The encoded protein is CASSFRSNEQYF.

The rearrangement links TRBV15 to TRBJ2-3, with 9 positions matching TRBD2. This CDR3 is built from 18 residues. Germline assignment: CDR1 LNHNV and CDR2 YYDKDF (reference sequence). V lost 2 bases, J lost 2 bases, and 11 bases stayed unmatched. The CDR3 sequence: CATSRHSLAGASTDTQYF. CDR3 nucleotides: TGTGCCACCAGCAGACACTCCTTAGCGGGGGCCTCCACAGATACGCAGTATTTT.